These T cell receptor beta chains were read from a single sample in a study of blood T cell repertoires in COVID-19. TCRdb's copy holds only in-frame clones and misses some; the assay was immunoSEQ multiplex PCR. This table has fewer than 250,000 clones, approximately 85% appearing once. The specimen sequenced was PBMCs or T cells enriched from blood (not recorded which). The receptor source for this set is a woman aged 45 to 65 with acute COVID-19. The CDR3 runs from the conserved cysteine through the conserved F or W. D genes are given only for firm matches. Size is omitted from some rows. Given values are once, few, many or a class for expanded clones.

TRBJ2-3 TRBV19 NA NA TGTGCCAGTAGTACACAAAGACTAGCAGATACGCAGTATTTT CASSTQRLADTQYF
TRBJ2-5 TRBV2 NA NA TGTGCCAGCAGTGGACTAGTCGAGACCCAGTACTTC CASSGLVETQYF
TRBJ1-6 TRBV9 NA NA TGTGCCAGCAGCCCTCAGGTCGATTCACCCCTCCACTTT CASSPQVDSPLHF
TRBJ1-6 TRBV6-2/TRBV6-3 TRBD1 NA TGTGCCAGCAGCAGGGGGAGTGGATCACCCCTCCACTTT CASSRGSGSPLHF
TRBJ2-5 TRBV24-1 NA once TGTGCCACCAGCAAGGGGAACCAAGAGACCCAGTACTTC CATSKGNQETQYF
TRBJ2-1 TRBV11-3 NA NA TGTGCCAGCAGCTTAGATGGAGGGTACAATGAGCAGTTCTTC CASSLDGGYNEQFF
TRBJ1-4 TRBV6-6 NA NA TGTGCCAGCAGTTCCCCATTTGAGGAAGGGAGGGAAAAACTGTTTTTT CASSSPFEEGREKLFF
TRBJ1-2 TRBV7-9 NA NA TGTGCCAGCAGCTTAGGAACAGGGAGAGTCTATGGCTACACCTTC CASSLGTGRVYGYTF
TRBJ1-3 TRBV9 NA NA TGTGCCAGCAGCGGGGTGGACAGCGGAAACACCATATATTTT CASSGVDSGNTIYF
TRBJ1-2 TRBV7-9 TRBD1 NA TGTGCCAGCAGCATAGCCGGGACAGGGGGCGGCTATGGCTACACCTTC CASSIAGTGGGYGYTF
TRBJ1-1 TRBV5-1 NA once TGCGCCAGCAGCTTAGCGGGGAGAACTGAAGCTTTCTTT CASSLAGRTEAFF
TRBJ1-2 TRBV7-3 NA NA TGTGCCAGCAGCCCGACGGAGGGCTATGGCTACACCTTC CASSPTEGYGYTF
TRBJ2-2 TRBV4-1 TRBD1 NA TGCGCCAGCAGTGACCGACAGGGTGGGAAGAAGCTGTTTTTT CASSDRQGGKKLFF
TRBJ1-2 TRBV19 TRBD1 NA TGTGCCAGTAGCCCTAGGACAGGGGGTGGGGGTACCTCTACAACCTTC CASSPRTGGGGTSTTF
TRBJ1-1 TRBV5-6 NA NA TGTGCCAGCAGCCCGTGGGAGGGAGTTGGAACTGAAGCTTTCTTT CASSPWEGVGTEAFF
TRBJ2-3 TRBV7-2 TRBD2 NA TGTGCCAGCAGCTTAGCGGGGGGGTCGTGGGATACACAGTATTTT CASSLAGGSWDTQYF
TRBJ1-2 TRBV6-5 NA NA TGTGCCAGCAGTTCGGCTGCCGGGACTAACTATGGCTACACCTTC CASSSAAGTNYGYTF
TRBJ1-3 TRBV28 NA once TGTGCCAGCAGCATACAGCCCGGAAACACCATATATTTT CASSIQPGNTIYF
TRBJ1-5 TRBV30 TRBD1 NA TGTGCCTATTCTTGGGGGACAGGGGTTGGTCAGCCCCAGCATTTT CAYSWGTGVGQPQHF
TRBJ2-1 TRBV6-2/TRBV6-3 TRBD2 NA TGTGCCAGCAGCCTCTTGACTAGCGGGGGCCTTTACAATGAGCAGTTCTTC CASSLLTSGGLYNEQFF
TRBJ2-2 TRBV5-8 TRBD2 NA TGTGCCAGCAGCCCAGGACTAGCAAACACCGGGGAGCTGTTTTTT CASSPGLANTGELFF
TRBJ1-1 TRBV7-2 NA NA TGTGCCAGCAGCTCCGGACAACCCGGGGGGACTGAAGCTTTCTTT CASSSGQPGGTEAFF
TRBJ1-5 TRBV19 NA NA TGTGCCAGTAGCCAAGGGGTTCAGCCCCAGCATTTT CASSQGVQPQHF
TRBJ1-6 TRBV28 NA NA TGTGCCAGCTGGCCCCAGGGCAGCTCCTATAATTCACCCCTCCACTTT CASWPQGSSYNSPLHF
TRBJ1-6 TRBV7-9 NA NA TGTGCCAGCAGCTCTGGGGGCGCAAGTTCACCCCTCCACTTT CASSSGGASSPLHF
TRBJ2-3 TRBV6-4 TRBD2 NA TGTGCCAGCAGTGACCTTGCGGGGGGGCGAGATACGCAGTATTTT CASSDLAGGRDTQYF
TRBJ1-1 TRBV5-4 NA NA TGTGCCAGCAGCTTGGACAGGGACACTGAAGCTTTCTTT CASSLDRDTEAFF
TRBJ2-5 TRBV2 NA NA TGTGCCAGCAGTAAACTGGGCACGGAGACCCAGTACTTC CASSKLGTETQYF
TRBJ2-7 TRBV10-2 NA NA TGCGCCAGCAGTGAGCAGCAGGGGAACGAGCAGTACTTC CASSEQQGNEQYF
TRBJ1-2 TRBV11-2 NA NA TGTGCCAGCAGCCCCGACATGAACTATGGCTACACCTTC CASSPDMNYGYTF
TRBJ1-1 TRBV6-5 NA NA TGTGCCAGCAGTTACTCGAACGGGGGTGAAGCTTTCTTT CASSYSNGGEAFF
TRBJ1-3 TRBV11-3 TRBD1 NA TGTGCCAGCTCCGGGACAGGGGGAAACACCATATATTTT CASSGTGGNTIYF
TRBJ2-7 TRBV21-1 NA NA TGTGCCAGCAGAGACACAGTGAGCTCCTACGAGCAGTACTTC CASRDTVSSYEQYF
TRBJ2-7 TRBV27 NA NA TGTGCCAGCAGTTTTGGGTGGGGCTCGTCGCAGTACTTC CASSFGWGSSQYF
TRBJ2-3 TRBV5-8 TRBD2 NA TGTGCCAGCAGGTACGAACCGGGACTAGCGGAGGACACAGATACGCAGTATTTT CASRYEPGLAEDTDTQYF
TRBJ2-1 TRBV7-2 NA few TGTGCCAGCAGCTTGTCCCGGGGTGCCTACAATGAGCAGTTCTTC CASSLSRGAYNEQFF
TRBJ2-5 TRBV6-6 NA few TGTGCCAGCAGTTACTCGGACAGACAAGAGACCCAGTACTTC CASSYSDRQETQYF
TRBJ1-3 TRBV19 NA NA TGTGCCAGTAGTATGGCCAGACTCTCTGGAAACACCATATATTTT CASSMARLSGNTIYF
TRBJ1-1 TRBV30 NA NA TGTGCCTACTCCGGACAAGCGAACACTGAAGCTTTCTTT CAYSGQANTEAFF
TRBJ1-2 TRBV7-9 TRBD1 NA TGTGCCAGCAGTCAAACAGGGGGCGGGGACTATGGCTACACCTTC CASSQTGGGDYGYTF
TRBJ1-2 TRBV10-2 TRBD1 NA TGCGCCAGCAGGGACACGACAGGGGGCCTAGTAAAAGGCTACACCTTC CASRDTTGGLVKGYTF
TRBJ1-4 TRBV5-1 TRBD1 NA TGCGCCAGCAGCTTGGCCGGGGGACAGGGGAGTGAAAAACTGTTTTTT CASSLAGGQGSEKLFF
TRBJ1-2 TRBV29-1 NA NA TGCAGCGTTGAAAGACTGAGCAACTATGGCTACACCTTC CSVERLSNYGYTF
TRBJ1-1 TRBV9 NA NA TGTGCCAGCAGCGTAGGAGCTGAAGCTTTCTTT CASSVGAEAFF
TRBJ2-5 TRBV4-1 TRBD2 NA TGCGCCAGCAGCCCCCAACTAGCGGGGGAAGAGACCCAGTACTTC CASSPQLAGEETQYF